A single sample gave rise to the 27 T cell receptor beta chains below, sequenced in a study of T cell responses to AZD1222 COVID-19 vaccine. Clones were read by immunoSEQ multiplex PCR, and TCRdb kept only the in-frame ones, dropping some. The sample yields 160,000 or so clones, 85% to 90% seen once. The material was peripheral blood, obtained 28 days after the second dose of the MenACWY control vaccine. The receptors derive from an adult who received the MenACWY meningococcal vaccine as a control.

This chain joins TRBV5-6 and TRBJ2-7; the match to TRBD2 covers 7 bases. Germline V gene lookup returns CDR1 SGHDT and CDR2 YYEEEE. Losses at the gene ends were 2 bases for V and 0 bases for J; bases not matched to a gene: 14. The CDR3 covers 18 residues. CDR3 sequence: CASSFSAVLAPSSYEQYF. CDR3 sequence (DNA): TGTGCCAGCAGCTTTAGCGCGGTACTAGCGCCGAGCTCCTACGAGCAGTACTTC.

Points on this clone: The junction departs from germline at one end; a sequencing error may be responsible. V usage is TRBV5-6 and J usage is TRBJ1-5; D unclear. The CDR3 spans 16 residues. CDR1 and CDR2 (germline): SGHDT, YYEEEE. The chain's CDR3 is CASSLWSGSNNQPQHF. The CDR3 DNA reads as TGTGCCAGCAGCTTGTGGTCCGGGAGTAACAATCAACCCCAGCATTTT.

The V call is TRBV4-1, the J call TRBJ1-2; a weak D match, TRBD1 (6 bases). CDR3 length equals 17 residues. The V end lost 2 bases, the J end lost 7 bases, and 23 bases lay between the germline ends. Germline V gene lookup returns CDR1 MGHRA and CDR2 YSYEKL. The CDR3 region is CASSQPQGAVLKGGYTF. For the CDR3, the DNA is TGCGCCAGCAGCCAACCACAGGGCGCGGTTCTAAAGGGTGGCTACACCTTC.

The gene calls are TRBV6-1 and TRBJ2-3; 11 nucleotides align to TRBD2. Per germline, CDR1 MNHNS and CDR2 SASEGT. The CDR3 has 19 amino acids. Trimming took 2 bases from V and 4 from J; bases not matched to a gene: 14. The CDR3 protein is CASSESPLGVAGGPDTQYF. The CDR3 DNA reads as TGTGCCAGCAGTGAAAGCCCTCTCGGGGTAGCGGGAGGGCCAGATACGCAGTATTTT.

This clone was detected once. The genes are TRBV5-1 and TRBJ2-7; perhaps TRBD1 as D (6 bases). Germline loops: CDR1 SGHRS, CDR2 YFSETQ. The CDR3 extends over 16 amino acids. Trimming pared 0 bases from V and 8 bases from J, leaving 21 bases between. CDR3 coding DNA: TGCGCCAGCAGCTTGGCCGAGGCAGGGGACCCCACGAAGCAGTACTTC. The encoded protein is CASSLAEAGDPTKQYF.

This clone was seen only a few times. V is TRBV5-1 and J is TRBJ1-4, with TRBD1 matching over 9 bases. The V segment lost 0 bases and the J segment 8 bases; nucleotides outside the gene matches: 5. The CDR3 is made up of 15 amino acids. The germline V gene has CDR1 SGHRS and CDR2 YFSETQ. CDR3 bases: TGCGCCAGCAGCTTGGCGACAGGGGGTGAGGAAAAACTGTTTTTT. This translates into CASSLATGGEEKLFF.

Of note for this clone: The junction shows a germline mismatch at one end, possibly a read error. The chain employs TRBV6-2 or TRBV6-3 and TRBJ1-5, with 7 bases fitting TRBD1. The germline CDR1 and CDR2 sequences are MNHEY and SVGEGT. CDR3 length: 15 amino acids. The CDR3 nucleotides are TGTGCCAGCAGTTCTCGGGACAGAGTATATCAACCCCAGCATTTT. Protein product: CASSSRDRVYQPQHF.

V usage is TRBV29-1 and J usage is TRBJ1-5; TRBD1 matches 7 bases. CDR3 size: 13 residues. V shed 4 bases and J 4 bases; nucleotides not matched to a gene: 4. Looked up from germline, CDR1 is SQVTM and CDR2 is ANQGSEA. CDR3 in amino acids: CSVARDSNQPQHF. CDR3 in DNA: TGCAGCGTTGCCAGGGACAGTAATCAGCCCCAGCATTTT.

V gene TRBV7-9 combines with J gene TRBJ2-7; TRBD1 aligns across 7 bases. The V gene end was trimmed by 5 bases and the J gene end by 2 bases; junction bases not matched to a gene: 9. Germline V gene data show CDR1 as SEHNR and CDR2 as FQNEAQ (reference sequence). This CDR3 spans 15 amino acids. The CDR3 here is CASSPGGQGAYEQYF. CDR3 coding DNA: TGTGCCAGCAGCCCGGGTGGGCAGGGGGCCTACGAGCAGTACTTC.

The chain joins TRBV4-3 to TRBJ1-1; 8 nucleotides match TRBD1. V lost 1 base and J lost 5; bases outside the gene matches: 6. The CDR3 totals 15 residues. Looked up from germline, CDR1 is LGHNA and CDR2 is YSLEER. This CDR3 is CASSQADRVGTEAFF. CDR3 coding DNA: TGCGCCAGCAGCCAAGCGGACAGGGTGGGGACTGAAGCTTTCTTT.

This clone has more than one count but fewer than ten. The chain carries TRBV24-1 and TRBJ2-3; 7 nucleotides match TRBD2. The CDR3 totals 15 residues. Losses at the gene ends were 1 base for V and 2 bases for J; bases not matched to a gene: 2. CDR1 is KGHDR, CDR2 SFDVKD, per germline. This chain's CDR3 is CATSDFGGTTDTQYF. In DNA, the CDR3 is TGTGCCACCAGTGATTTCGGGGGGACCACAGATACGCAGTATTTT.

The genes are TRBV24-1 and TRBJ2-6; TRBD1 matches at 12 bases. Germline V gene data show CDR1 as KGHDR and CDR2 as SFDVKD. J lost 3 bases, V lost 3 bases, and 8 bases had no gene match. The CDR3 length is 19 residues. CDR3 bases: TGTGCCACCAGTGATCCTCCGGGACAGGGGGCATTTGGGGCCAACGTCCTGACTTTC. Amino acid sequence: CATSDPPGQGAFGANVLTF.

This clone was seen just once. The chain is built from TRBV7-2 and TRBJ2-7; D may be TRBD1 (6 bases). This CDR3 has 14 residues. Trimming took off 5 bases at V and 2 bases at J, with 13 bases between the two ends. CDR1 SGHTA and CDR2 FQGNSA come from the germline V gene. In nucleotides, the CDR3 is TGTGCCAGCAGCCCCACGGGACAAGCCTACGAGCAGTACTTC. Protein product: CASSPTGQAYEQYF.

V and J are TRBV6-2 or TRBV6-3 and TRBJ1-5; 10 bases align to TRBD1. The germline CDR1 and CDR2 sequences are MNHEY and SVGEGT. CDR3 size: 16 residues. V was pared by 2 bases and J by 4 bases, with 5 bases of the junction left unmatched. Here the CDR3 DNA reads TGTGCCAGCAGTTACAGTGAGGGACAGGGGAATCAGCCCCAGCATTTT. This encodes CASSYSEGQGNQPQHF.

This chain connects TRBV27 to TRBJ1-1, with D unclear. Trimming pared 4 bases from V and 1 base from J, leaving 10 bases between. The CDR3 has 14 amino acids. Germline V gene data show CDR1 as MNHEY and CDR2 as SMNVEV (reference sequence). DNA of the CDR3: TGTGCCAGCAGTTCGGTGTTTCCGAACACTGAAGCTTTCTTT. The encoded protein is CASSSVFPNTEAFF.

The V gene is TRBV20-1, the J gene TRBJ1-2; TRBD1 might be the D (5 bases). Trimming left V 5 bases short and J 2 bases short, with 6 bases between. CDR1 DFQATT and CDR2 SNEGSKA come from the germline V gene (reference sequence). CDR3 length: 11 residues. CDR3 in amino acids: CSADRNYGYTF. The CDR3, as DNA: TGCAGTGCTGACAGAAACTATGGCTACACCTTC.

In DNA, the CDR3 is TGTGCCAGCAGCGTAGTCCCTGAGGATCAGGGGGCGCCTTGGAATGAGCAGTTCTTC. As protein: CASSVVPEDQGAPWNEQFF. This sequence joins TRBV9 and TRBJ2-1; 8 bases map to TRBD1. The CDR3 contains 19 residues. V shed 0 bases and J 7 bases; nucleotides not matched to a gene: 18. Germline V gene data show CDR1 as SGDLS and CDR2 as YYNGEE.

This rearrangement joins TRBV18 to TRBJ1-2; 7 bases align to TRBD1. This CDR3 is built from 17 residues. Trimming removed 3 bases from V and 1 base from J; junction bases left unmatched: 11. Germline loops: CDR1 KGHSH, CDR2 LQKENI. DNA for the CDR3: TGTGCCAGCTCACCGGAGGGGGACAGCTATCTTAACTATGGCTACACCTTC. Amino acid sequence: CASSPEGDSYLNYGYTF.

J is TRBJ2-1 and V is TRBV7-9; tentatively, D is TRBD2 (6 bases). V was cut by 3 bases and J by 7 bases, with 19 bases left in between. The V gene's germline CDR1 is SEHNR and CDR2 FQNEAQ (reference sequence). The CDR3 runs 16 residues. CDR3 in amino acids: CASSLRVTRQRNEQFF. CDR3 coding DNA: TGTGCCAGCAGCTTGAGGGTGACTAGGCAGCGGAATGAGCAGTTCTTC.

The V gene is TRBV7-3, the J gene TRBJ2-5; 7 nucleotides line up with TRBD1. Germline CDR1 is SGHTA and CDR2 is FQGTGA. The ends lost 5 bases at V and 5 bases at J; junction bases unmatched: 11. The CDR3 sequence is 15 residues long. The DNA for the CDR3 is TGTGCCAGCAGCAACTACGACAGGGTTTGGGAGACCCAGTACTTC. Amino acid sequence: CASSNYDRVWETQYF.

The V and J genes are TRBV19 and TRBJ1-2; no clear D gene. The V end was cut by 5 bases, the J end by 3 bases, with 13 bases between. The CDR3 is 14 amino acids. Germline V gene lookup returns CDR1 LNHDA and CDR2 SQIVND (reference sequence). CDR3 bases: TGTGCCAGTAGTCCAGTTGAACGGCACTATGGCTACACCTTC. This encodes CASSPVERHYGYTF. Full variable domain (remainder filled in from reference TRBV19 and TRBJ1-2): DGGITQSPKYLFRKEGQNVTLSCEQNLNHDAMYWYRQDPGQGLRLIYYSQIVNDFQKGDIAEGYSVSREKKESFPLTVTSAQKNPTAFYLCASSPVERHYGYTFGSGTRLTVV.

The CDR3 coding sequence is TGTGCCAGCAGGAAACAGGGATATAGCAATCAGCCCCAGCATTTT. Amino acids: CASRKQGYSNQPQHF. This chain connects TRBV6-5 to TRBJ1-5, with a tentative D call TRBD1 (6 bases). This CDR3 has 15 amino acids. Trimming took 6 bases from V and 0 from J, leaving 12 bases between them. In germline, CDR1 is MNHEY, CDR2 SVGAGI.

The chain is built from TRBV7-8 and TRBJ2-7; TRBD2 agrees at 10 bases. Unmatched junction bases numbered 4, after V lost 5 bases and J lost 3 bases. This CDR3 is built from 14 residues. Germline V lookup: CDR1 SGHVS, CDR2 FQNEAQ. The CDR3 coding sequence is TGTGCCAGCAGCCCTAGCGGGAGTCTCTACGAGCAGTACTTC. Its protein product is CASSPSGSLYEQYF.

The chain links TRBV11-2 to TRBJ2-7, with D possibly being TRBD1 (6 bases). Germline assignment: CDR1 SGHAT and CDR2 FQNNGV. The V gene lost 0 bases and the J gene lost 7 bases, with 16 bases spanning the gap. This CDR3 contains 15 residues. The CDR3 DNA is TGTGCCAGCAGCTTAGATCCGCACAGGGTGGAAGAGCAGTACTTC. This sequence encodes CASSLDPHRVEEQYF.

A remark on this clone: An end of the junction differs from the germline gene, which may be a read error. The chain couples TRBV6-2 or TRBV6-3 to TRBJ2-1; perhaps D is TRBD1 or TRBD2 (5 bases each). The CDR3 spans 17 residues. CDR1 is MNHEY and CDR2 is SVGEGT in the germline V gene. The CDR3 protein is CASSYPRDAFFYHEQFF. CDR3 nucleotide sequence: TGTGCCAGCAGTTACCCACGGGACGCCTTTTTCTACCATGAGCAGTTCTTC.

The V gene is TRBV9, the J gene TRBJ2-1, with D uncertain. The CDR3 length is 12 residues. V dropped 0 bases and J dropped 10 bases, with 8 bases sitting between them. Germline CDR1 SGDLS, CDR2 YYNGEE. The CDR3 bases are TGTGCCAGCAGCGTAGGACCCTACGAGCAGTTCTTC. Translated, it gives CASSVGPYEQFF.

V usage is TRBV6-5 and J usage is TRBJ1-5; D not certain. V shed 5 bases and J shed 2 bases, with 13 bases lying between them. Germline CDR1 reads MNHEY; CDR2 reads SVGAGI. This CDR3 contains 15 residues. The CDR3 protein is CASSLRGSGNQPQHF. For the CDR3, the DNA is TGTGCCAGCAGTCTACGGGGAAGTGGCAATCAGCCCCAGCATTTT.